This record concerns one T cell receptor beta chain sequence. The antigen remains unidentified. This sample is drawn from a study of shared clonotypes between healthy human individuals. The data were produced by immunoSEQ multiplex PCR, yet TCRdb's version contains in-frame clones alone and is incomplete. The sample lists some 2,400,000 clones; approximately 95% were seen once. Study-level findings and limits: How much donors shared clonotypes was expected to be affected by sequencing depth.

Sequencing was carried out using naive CD4+ T cells sorted from blood. Subset here: CD45RA+ positively selected. This TCR came from a man younger than 35 in good health.

The CDR3 loop reads CASSRPSSSTDTQYF. CDR3 coding DNA: TGTGCCAGCAGCCGCCCGAGCAGTAGCACAGATACGCAGTATTTT. This chain uses TRBV7-2 with TRBJ2-3; D remains unclear. The V end was cut by 5 bases, the J end by 0 bases, with 12 bases between. CDR3 length equals 15 residues. Germline V gene data show CDR1 as SGHTA and CDR2 as FQGNSA.